This T cell receptor (beta chain) was recovered during a study of control samples from healthy donors and cancer patients (TCRdb year 2020). To prepare the library, the immunoSEQ multiplex PCR assay was applied. Not all clones reach the TCRdb copy of this immuneACCESS table, which keeps in-frame sequences only. Checked studies attribute under half of the gap to unresolved V genes and leave the rest unexplained. Within this sample are about 120,000 clones, with 80% to 95% of them counted one time only. Around 2.5% of the sample lies in the top ten. The germline V gene encodes CDR1 SGHRS and CDR2 YFSETQ. Its CDR3 holds 14 amino acids, cysteine through phenylalanine. Only CDR3 DNA is held: 42 bases, read in frame from base 1. The V end loses 4 bases and the J end loses 3 bases, and a stretch of 13 bases separates them. As to this clone: Its antigen remains unidentified. No per-base quality is available; no much larger clone lies one base away.

Sequenced sample: blood. The receptor's source is a man aged 40-49 years in good health. The chain links TRBV5-1 with TRBJ2-5; the D gene is possibly TRBD1, with 6 bases matching. At the DNA level, the sequence is TGCGCCAGCAGCGTACAGGGTAATGAAGAGACCCAGTACTTC. It specifies CASSVQGNEETQYF.